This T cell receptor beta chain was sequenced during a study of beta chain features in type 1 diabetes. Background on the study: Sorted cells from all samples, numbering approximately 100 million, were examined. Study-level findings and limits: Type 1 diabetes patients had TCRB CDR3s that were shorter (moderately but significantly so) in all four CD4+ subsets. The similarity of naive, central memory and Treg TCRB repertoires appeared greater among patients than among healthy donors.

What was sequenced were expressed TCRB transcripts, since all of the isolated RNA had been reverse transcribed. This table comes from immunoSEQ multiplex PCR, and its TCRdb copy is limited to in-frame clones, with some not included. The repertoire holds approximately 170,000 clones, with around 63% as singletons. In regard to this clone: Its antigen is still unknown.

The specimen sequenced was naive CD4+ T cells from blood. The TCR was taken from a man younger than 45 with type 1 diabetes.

The CDR3 nucleotides read TGTGCCAGCAGCTTAGCAGCGGGGGCAGTGGAGACCCAGTACTTC. As protein: CASSLAAGAVETQYF. The chain carries TRBV7-2 and TRBJ2-5; 8 bases map to TRBD2. The trim removed 0 bases at V and 5 bases at J, leaving 5 bases unmatched. Germline loops: CDR1 SGHTA, CDR2 FQGNSA. The CDR3 is made up of 15 amino acids.